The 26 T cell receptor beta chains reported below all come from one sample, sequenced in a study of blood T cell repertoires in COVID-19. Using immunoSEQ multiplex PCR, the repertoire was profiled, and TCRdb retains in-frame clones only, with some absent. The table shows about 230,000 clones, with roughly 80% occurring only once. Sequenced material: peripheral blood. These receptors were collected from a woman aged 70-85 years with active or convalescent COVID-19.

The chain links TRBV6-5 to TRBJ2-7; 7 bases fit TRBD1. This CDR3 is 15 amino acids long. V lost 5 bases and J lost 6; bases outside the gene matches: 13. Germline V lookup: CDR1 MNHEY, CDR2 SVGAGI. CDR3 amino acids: CASSPDRTFSGEQYF. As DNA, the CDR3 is TGTGCCAGCAGTCCGGACAGGACCTTCTCGGGCGAGCAGTACTTC.

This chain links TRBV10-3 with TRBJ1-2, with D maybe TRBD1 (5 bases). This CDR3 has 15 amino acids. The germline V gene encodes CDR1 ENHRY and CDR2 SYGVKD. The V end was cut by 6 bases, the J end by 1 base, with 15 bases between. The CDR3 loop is CAIRAGTDINYGYTF. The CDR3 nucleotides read TGTGCCATCAGAGCCGGGACTGATATTAACTATGGCTACACCTTC.

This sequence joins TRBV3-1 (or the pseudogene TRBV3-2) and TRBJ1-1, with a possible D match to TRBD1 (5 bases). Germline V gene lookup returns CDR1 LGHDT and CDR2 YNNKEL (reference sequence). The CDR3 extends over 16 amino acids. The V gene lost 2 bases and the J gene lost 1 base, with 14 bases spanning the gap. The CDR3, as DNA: TGTGCCAGCAGCCAACTAGGGCGGGGCTCGAACACTGAAGCTTTCTTT. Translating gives CASSQLGRGSNTEAFF.

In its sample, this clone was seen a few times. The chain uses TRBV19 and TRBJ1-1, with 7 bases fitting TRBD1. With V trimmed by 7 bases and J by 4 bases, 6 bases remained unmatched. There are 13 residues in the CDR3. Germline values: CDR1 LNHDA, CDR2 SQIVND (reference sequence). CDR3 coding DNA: TGTGCCAGTAACAGACAGGGAGCCACTGAAGCTTTCTTT. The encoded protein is CASNRQGATEAFF.

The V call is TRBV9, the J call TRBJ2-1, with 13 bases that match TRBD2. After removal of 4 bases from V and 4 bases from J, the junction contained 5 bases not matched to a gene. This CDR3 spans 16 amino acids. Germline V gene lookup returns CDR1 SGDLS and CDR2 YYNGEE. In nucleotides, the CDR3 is TGTGCCAGCAGCCCCAGACTAGCGGGGGGTTACAATGAGCAGTTCTTC. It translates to CASSPRLAGGYNEQFF.

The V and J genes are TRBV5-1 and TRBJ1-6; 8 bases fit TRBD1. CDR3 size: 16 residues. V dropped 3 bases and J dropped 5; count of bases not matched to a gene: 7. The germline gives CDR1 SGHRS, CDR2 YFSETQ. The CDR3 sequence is CASSSGQGANNSPLHF. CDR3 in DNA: TGCGCCAGCAGCTCCGGACAGGGCGCCAATAATTCACCCCTCCACTTT.

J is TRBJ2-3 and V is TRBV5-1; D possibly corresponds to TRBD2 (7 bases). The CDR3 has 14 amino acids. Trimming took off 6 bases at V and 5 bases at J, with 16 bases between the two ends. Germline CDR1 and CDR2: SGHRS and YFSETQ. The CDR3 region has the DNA TGCGCCAGCAAAGGGGGGGAGCCGATAGATACGCAGTATTTT. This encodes CASKGGEPIDTQYF.

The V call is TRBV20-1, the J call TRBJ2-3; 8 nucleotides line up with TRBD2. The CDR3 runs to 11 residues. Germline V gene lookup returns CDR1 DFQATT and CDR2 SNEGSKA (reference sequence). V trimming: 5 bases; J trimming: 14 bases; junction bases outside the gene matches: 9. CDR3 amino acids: CSAHSGVLWYF. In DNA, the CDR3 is TGCAGTGCTCATAGCGGGGTTTTATGGTATTTT.

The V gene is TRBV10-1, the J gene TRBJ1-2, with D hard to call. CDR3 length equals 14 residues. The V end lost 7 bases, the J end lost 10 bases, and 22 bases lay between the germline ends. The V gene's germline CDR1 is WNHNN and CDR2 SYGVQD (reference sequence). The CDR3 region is CASIPRYSGRNYTF. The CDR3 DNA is TGCGCCAGCATCCCCAGATACAGTGGAAGGAACTACACCTTC.

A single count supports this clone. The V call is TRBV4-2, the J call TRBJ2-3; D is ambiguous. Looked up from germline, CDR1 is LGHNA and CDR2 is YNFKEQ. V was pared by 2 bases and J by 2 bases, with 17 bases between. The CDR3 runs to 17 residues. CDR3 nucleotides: TGTGCCAGCAGCCAACCATTTGCCGAGCGACCCACAGATACGCAGTATTTT. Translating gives CASSQPFAERPTDTQYF.

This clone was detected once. DNA for the CDR3: TGTGCCAGCAGTGGAGTCTACGAGCAGTACTTC. Translating gives CASSGVYEQYF. The chain links TRBV2 to TRBJ2-7; no reliable D call. V was clipped by 4 bases and J by 3 bases, with 4 bases between them. Germline V gene lookup returns CDR1 SNHLY and CDR2 FYNNEI. There are 11 residues in the CDR3.

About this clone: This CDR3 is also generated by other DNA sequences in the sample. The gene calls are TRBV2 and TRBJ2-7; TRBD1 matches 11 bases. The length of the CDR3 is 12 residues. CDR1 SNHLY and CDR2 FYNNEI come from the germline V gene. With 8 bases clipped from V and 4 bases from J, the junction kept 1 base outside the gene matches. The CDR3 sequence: CASRDRGYEQYF. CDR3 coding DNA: TGTGCCAGCCGGGACAGGGGGTACGAGCAGTACTTC.

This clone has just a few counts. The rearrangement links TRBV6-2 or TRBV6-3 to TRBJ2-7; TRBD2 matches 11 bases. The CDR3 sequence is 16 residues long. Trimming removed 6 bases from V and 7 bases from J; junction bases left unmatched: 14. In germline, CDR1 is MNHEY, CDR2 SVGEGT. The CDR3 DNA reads TGTGCCAGCAGCTGGGGGACCGGGACTAGCGGTTCGGAGCAGTACTTC. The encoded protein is CASSWGTGTSGSEQYF.

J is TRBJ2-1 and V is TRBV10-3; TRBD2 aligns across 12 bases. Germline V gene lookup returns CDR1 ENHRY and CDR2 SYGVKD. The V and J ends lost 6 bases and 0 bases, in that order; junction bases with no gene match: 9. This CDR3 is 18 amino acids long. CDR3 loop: CAISTSGGPKSSYNEQFF. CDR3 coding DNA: TGTGCCATCAGCACTAGCGGGGGGCCTAAAAGCTCCTACAATGAGCAGTTCTTC.

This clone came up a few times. CDR3 bases: TGTGCCAGCAGTTCCCCGTGGAGGGGTACCTACGAGCAGTACTTC. It codes for CASSSPWRGTYEQYF. The rearrangement uses TRBV6-5 and TRBJ2-7; a weak D match, TRBD2 (6 bases). The CDR3 is 15 amino acids. The V gene's germline CDR1 is MNHEY and CDR2 SVGAGI. Deletions cut 4 bases from V and 2 bases from J, with 15 bases between.

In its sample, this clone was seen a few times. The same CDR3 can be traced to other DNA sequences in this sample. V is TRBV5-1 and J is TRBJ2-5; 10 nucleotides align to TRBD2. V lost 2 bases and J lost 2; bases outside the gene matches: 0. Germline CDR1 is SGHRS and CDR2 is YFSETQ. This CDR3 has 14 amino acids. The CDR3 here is CASSLAGGQETQYF. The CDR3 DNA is TGCGCCAGCAGCTTAGCGGGGGGGCAAGAGACCCAGTACTTC. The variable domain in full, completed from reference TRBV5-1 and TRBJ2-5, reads KAGVTQTPRYLIKTRGQQVTLSCSPISGHRSVSWYQQTPGQGLQFLFEYFSETQRNKGNFPGRFSGRQFSNSRSEMNVSTLELGDSALYLCASSLAGGQETQYFGPGTRLLVL.

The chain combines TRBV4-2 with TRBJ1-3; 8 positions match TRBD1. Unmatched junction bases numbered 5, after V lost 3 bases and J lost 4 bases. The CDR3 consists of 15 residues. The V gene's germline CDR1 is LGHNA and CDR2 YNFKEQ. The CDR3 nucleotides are TGTGCCAGCAGCCACACAGGGGGAGAAGGAAACACCATATATTTT. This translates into CASSHTGGEGNTIYF.

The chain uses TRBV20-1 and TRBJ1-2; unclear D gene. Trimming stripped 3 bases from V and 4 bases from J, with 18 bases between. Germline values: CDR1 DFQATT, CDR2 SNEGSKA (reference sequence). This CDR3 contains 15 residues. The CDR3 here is CSASTVGGETYGYTF. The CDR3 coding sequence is TGCAGTGCTAGTACCGTTGGCGGTGAGACCTATGGCTACACCTTC.

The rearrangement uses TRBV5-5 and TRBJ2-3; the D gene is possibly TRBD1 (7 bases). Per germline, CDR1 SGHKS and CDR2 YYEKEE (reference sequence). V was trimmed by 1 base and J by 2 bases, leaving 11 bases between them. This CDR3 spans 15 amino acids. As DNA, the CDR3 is TGTGCCAGCAGCTTGCCAGGGGGGATCACAGATACGCAGTATTTT. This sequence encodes CASSLPGGITDTQYF.

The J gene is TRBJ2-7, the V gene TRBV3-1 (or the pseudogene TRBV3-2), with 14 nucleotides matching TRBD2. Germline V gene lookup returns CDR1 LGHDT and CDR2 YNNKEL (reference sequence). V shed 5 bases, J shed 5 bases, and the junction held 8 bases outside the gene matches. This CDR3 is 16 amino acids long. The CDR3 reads CASSKRLAGGPDEQYF. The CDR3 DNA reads TGTGCCAGCAGCAAAAGACTAGCGGGAGGGCCAGACGAGCAGTACTTC.

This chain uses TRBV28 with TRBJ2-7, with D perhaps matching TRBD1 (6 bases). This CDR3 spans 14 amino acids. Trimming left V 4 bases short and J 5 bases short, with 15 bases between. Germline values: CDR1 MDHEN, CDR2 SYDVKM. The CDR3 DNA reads TGTGCCAGCAGTTCCCCCAACAGGGAAGACGAGCAGTACTTC. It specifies CASSSPNREDEQYF.

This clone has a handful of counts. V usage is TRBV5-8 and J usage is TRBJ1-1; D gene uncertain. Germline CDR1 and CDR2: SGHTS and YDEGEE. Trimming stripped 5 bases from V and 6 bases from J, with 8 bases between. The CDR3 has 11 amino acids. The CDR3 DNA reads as TGTGCCAGCAGAAGCTTGGCTGAAGCTTTCTTT. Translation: CASRSLAEAFF.

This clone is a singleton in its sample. The CDR3 is CASSSPGFGSGNEQFF. The CDR3, as DNA: TGTGCCAGCAGCTCCCCAGGGTTCGGGTCCGGCAATGAGCAGTTCTTC. The chain has TRBV7-9 and TRBJ2-1; the D gene is possibly TRBD1 (5 bases). Germline V gene data show CDR1 as SEHNR and CDR2 as FQNEAQ (reference sequence). The V gene lost 4 bases and the J gene lost 6 bases, with 19 bases spanning the gap. CDR3 size: 16 residues.

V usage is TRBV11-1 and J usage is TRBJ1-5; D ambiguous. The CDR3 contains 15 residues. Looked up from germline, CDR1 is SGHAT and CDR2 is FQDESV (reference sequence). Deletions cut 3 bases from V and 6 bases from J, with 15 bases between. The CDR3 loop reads CASSLSGERAQPQHF. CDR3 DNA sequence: TGTGCCAGCAGCTTGTCGGGAGAACGAGCTCAGCCCCAGCATTTT.

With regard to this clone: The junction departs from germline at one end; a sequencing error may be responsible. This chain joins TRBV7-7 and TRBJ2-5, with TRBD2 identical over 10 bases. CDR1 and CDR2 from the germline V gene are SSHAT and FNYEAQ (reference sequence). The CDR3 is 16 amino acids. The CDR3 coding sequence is TGTGCTAGCAGCTTAGGGTTAGCGGGAGGAAAAGAGACCCAGTACTTC. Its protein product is CASSLGLAGGKETQYF.

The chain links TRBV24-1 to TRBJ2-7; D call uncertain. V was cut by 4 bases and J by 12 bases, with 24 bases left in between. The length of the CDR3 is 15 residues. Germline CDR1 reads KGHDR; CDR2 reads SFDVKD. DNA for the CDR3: TGTGCCACCAGTGACACGAACGAACGAGAGGCCCCGCTGTACTTC. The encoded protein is CATSDTNEREAPLYF.